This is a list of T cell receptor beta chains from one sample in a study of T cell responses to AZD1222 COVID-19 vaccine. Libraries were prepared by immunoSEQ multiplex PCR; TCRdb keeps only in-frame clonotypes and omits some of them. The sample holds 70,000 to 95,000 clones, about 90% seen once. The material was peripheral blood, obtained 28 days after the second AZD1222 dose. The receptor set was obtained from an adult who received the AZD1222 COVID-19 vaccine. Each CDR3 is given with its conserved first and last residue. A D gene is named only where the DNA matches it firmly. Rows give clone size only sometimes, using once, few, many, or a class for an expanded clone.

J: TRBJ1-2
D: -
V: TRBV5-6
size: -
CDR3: CASSLGPQDYGYTF
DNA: TGTGCCAGCAGCTTGGGGCCTCAGGACTATGGCTACACCTTC

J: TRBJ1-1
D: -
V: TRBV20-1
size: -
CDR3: CSARGAFF
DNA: TGCAGTGCGAGAGGAGCTTTCTTT

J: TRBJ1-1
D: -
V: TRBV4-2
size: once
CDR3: CASSQVADRASPEAFF
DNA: TGTGCCAGCAGCCAAGTCGCAGACCGAGCTTCCCCTGAAGCTTTCTTT

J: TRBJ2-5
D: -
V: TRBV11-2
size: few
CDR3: CASSFGRWETQYF
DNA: TGTGCCAGCAGCTTTGGGAGGTGGGAGACCCAGTACTTC

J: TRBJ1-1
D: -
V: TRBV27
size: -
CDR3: CASSSLGDGMNTEAFF
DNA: TGTGCCAGCAGTTCCCTAGGGGACGGAATGAACACTGAAGCTTTCTTT

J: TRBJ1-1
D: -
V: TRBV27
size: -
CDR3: CASSLLETNTEAFF
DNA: TGTGCCAGCAGTTTATTGGAGACGAACACTGAAGCTTTCTTT

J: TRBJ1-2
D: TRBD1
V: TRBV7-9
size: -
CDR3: CASQRDRGLPNYGYTF
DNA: TGTGCCAGCCAACGGGACAGGGGGTTGCCCAACTATGGCTACACCTTC

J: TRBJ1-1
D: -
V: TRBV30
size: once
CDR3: CAWSVQGRAFF
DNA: TGTGCCTGGAGTGTACAGGGTAGGGCTTTCTTT

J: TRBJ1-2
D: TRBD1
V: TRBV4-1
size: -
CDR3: CASSPSPGTGYGYTF
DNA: TGCGCCAGCAGCCCTTCCCCCGGGACAGGCTATGGCTACACCTTC

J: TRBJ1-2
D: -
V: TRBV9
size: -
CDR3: CASSVGQGVGYTF
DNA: TGTGCCAGCAGCGTGGGTCAGGGAGTTGGCTACACCTTC

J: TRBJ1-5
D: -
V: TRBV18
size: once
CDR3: CASSPPTGNQPQHF
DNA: TGTGCCAGCTCACCACCGACAGGCAATCAGCCCCAGCATTTT

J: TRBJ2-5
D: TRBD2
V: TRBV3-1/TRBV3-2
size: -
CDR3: CASSQRASGRAGETQYF
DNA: TGTGCCAGCAGCCAAAGGGCTAGCGGGAGGGCCGGAGAGACCCAGTACTTC

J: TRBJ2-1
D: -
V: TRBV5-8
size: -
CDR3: CASSLQGNNEQFF
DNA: TGTGCCAGCAGCCTACAGGGAAACAATGAGCAGTTCTTC

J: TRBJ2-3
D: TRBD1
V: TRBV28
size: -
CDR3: CASSFTGQGLDTQYF
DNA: TGTGCCAGCAGTTTTACGGGACAGGGGCTAGATACGCAGTATTTT

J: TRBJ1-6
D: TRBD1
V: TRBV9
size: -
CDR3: CASSTPGTGEIASPLHF
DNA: TGTGCCAGCAGCACACCCGGGACAGGGGAAATTGCTTCACCCCTCCACTTT

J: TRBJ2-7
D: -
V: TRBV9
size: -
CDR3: CASSAFGGPSYEQYF
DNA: TGTGCCAGCAGCGCCTTCGGGGGACCCTCCTACGAGCAGTACTTC

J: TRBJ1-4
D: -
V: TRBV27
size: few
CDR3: CASSFRQPLEKLFF
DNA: TGTGCCAGCAGTTTTAGACAGCCTCTTGAAAAACTGTTTTTT

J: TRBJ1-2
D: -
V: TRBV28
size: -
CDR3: CASYGTPYGYTF
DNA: TGTGCCAGCTACGGGACACCATATGGCTACACCTTC

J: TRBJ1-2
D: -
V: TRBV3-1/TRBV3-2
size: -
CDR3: CASSRYEGSYGYTF
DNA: TGTGCCAGCAGCCGATACGAGGGATCCTATGGCTACACCTTC

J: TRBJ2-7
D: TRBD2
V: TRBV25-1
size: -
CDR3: CASSEYLGGSGISYEQYF
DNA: TGTGCCAGCAGTGAATACTTGGGGGGTAGCGGGATCTCCTACGAGCAGTACTTC

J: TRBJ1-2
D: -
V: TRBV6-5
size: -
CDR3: CASSSDKNYGYTF
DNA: TGTGCCAGCAGCTCGGACAAGAACTATGGCTACACCTTC

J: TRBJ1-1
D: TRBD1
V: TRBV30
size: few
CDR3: CARDRGLSLTEAFF
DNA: TGTGCCCGTGACAGGGGGCTGTCGTTAACTGAAGCTTTCTTT

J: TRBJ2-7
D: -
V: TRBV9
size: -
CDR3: CASSFVGGEQYF
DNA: TGTGCCAGCAGCTTTGTGGGGGGCGAGCAGTACTTC

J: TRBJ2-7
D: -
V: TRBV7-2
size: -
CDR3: CASSRDGLSYEQYF
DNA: TGTGCCAGCAGCCGGGACGGACTTTCCTACGAGCAGTACTTC

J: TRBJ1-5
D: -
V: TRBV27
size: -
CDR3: CASSPRGNQPQHF
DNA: TGTGCCAGCAGTCCCAGGGGTAATCAGCCCCAGCATTTT

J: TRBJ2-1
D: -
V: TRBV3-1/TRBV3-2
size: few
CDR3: CASSQDLGRDNEQFF
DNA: TGTGCCAGCAGCCAAGATCTGGGGCGCGACAATGAGCAGTTCTTC

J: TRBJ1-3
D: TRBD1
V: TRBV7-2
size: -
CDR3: CASNLGQSSSGNTIYF
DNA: TGTGCCAGCAACTTGGGACAGTCAAGCTCTGGAAACACCATATATTTT

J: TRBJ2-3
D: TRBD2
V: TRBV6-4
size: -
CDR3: CASSVLAGGADTQYF
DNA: TGTGCCAGCAGTGTTCTAGCGGGAGGGGCAGATACGCAGTATTTT

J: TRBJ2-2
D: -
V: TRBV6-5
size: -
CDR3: CASSYTGTGELFF
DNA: TGTGCCAGCAGTTACACCGGCACCGGGGAGCTGTTTTTT

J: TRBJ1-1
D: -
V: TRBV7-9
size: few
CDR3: CASSLVANTEAFF
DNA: TGTGCCAGCAGCTTAGTTGCGAACACTGAAGCTTTCTTT

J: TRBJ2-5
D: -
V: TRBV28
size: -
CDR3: CASSSGLTTWETQYF
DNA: TGTGCCAGCAGTTCTGGACTAACTACTTGGGAGACCCAGTACTTC

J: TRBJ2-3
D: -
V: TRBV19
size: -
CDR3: CASSMLGSTDTQYF
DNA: TGTGCCAGTAGTATGCTGGGATCCACAGATACGCAGTATTTT

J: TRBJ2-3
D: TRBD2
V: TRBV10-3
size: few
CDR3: CAISEGGRGSTDTQYF
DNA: TGTGCCATCAGTGAAGGAGGGCGGGGGAGCACAGATACGCAGTATTTT

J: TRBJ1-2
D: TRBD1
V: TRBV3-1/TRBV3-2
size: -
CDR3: CASSQLDRVDYGYTF
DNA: TGTGCCAGCAGCCAGTTGGACAGGGTAGACTATGGCTACACCTTC

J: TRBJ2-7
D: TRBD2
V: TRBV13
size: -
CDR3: CASSVTSDYEQYF
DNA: TGTGCCAGCAGCGTAACTAGCGACTACGAGCAGTACTTC

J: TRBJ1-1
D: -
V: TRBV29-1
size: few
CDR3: CSVLLNRENTEAFF
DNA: TGCAGCGTCCTACTGAACAGGGAGAACACTGAAGCTTTCTTT

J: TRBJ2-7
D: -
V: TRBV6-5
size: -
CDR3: CASSYEQGEYEQYF
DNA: TGTGCCAGCAGTTACGAACAAGGAGAGTACGAGCAGTACTTC

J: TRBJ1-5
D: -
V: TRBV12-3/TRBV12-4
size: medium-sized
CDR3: CATLTGNQPQHF
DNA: TGTGCCACCCTAACAGGCAATCAGCCCCAGCATTTT

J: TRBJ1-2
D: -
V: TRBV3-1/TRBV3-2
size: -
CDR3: CASSESTVYGYTF
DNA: TGTGCCAGCAGCGAATCGACAGTCTATGGCTACACCTTC

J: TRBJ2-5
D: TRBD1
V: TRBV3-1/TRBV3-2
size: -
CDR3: CASRFNRGSQETQYF
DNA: TGTGCCAGCAGATTCAACAGGGGGTCACAAGAGACCCAGTACTTC

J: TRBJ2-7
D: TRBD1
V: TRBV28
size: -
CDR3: CASTQSGTGGGYEQYF
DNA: TGTGCCAGCACCCAAAGTGGCACAGGGGGCGGCTACGAGCAGTACTTC

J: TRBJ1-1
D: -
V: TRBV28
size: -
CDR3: CAFGGGNTEAFF
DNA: TGTGCCTTCGGGGGGGGGAACACTGAAGCTTTCTTT

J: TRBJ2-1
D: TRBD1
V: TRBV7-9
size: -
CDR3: CASSPTGLTYNEQFF
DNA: TGTGCCAGCAGCCCGACAGGGCTCACCTACAATGAGCAGTTCTTC

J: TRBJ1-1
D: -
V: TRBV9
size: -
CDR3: CASSVQDSMNTEAFF
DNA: TGTGCCAGCAGCGTCCAGGACAGCATGAACACTGAAGCTTTCTTT

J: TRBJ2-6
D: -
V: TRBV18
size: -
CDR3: CASSLPPRTLSGANVLTF
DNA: TGTGCCAGCTCACTTCCTCCCAGGACCCTCTCTGGGGCCAACGTCCTGACTTTC

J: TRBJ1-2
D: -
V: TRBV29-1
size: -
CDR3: CSVSRGENGYTF
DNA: TGCAGCGTCTCGAGGGGGGAAAATGGCTACACCTTC

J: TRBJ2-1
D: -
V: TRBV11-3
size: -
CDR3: CASSQGPYNEQFF
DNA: TGTGCCAGCAGCCAGGGACCCTACAATGAGCAGTTCTTC

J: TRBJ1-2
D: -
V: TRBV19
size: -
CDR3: CASVTGRGGYTF
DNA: TGTGCCAGTGTTACCGGGCGAGGAGGCTACACCTTC

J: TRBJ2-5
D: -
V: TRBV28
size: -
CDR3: CASSTVGPQETQYF
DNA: TGTGCCAGCAGTACCGTGGGACCCCAAGAGACCCAGTACTTC